This T cell receptor (beta chain) was retrieved from a study of T cell repertoires in cytomegalovirus infection. The wider study: Public signatures in TCR beta pointed to CMV infection and matching HLA type.

Whole-study findings and limits: Identification of carriers of CMV plus the relevant HLA was performed using cumulative public TCR beta family frequency. In two of eight donors, the top clonotype was HLA-C-restricted CMV-specific.

TCRdb re-called the reads with MiXCR, one entry per CDR3 protein. This sample carries about 360,000 distinct CDR3 sequences, 15% to 20% of them seen once, and the ten largest clones take around 8.6%. In its sample, this clonotype was seen a few times. Its target is unknown. The CDR3 contains 13 residues. From germline, CDR1 is MDHEN and CDR2 SYDVKM. V lost 7 bases and J lost 4, with 10 bases in between. The source of this sequence is a human donor in good health (CMV status not recorded). Some clones in this sample may be carry-over from other donors' samples. Material: PBMCs. V is TRBV28 and J is TRBJ1-4, with no clear D. CDR3 in amino acids: CASNRLNNEKLFF. For the CDR3, the DNA is TGTGCCAGCAACCGGCTGAATAATGAAAAACTGTTTTTT. The entire variable domain, with the rest obtained from reference TRBV28 and TRBJ1-4, is as follows: DVKVTQSSRYLVKRTGEKVFLECVQDMDHENMFWYRQDPGLGLRLIYFSYDVKMKEKGDIPEGYSVSREKKERFSLILESASTNQTSMYLCASNRLNNEKLFFGSGTQLSVL.